Below, one T cell receptor beta chain is given with its context. Germline V CDR1 and CDR2: LNHDA, SQIVND (reference sequence). CDR3 length: 14 residues. V was trimmed by 5 bases and J by 1 base, leaving 12 bases between them. This sample was taken from a study of T cell repertoires in cytomegalovirus infection. Each CDR3 protein is one row after TCRdb ran MiXCR on the reads. The sample has more than 500,000 distinct CDR3 sequences, 16% seen once; the top ten hold roughly a quarter. J is TRBJ2-7 and V is TRBV19; D is possibly TRBD1 (5 bases). Sequencing was performed on CD8+ T cells from PBMCs. The origin of this receptor is a human donor in good health (CMV status not recorded). Some clones in this sample may be carry-over from other donors' samples. Here the CDR3 reads CASSVDRVSYEQYF. The CDR3 bases are TGTGCCAGTAGTGTCGACAGAGTTTCCTACGAGCAGTACTTC.